These T cell receptor beta chains were read from a single sample in a study of OX40 agonist ivuxolimab in advanced cancers. The data were produced by immunoSEQ multiplex PCR, yet TCRdb's version contains in-frame clones alone and is incomplete. The sample shows around 50,000 clones, about 85% of them seen only once. The sample consisted of CD4+ or CD8+ T cells sorted from blood, taken in a trial of the OX40 agonist ivuxolimab. These receptor sequences come from an adult with an advanced solid tumor such as melanoma, head and neck, liver or kidney cancer. Both conserved end residues are part of each CDR3. The D gene is left open where the match is weak. Expanded clones get a size class; other rows say once, few or many, or leave the size out.

j_call d_call v_call clone_size cdr3_aa cdr3_nt
TRBJ1-1 - TRBV4-3 - CASSQDLNTEAFF TGCGCCAGCAGCCAAGATCTGAACACTGAAGCTTTCTTT
TRBJ2-2 - TRBV6-6 - CASRAQGLAGELFF TGTGCCAGCAGAGCCCAGGGGCTGGCTGGGGAGCTGTTTTTT
TRBJ1-2 TRBD1 TRBV5-1 - CASKDSPGGNGYTF TGCGCCAGCAAAGACAGTCCAGGGGGGAATGGCTACACCTTC
TRBJ2-3 - TRBV7-9 once CASSFLVGGGTDTQYF TGTGCCAGCAGCTTTTTAGTGGGGGGAGGCACAGATACGCAGTATTTT
TRBJ2-3 - TRBV5-6 - CASRAFGGRTSTDTQYF TGTGCCAGCAGGGCCTTCGGAGGTCGTACTAGCACAGATACGCAGTATTTT
TRBJ1-2 - TRBV7-9 - CASSLREGYQGTYGYTF TGTGCCAGCAGCTTAAGGGAGGGTTACCAGGGGACCTATGGCTACACCTTC
TRBJ2-5 - TRBV4-2 many CASSPTRGGGETQYF TGTGCCAGCAGCCCGACACGGGGTGGCGGGGAGACCCAGTACTTC
TRBJ1-1 TRBD1 TRBV6-6 - CASIPRTGLAEAFF TGTGCCAGCATCCCCAGGACAGGGCTTGCTGAAGCTTTCTTT
TRBJ2-7 - TRBV21-1 - CASSKGAPGVPYEQYF TGTGCCAGCAGCAAAGGGGCCCCTGGAGTCCCCTACGAGCAGTACTTC
TRBJ2-7 TRBD1 TRBV9 - CASSVEQGAYEQYF TGTGCCAGCAGCGTAGAACAGGGGGCCTACGAGCAGTACTTC
TRBJ1-5 TRBD1 TRBV4-1 - CASSGTGGMGDQPQHF TGCGCCAGCAGCGGGACAGGGGGCATGGGAGATCAGCCCCAGCATTTT
TRBJ1-2 TRBD1 TRBV9 - CASSVDVGRTGGYYGYTF TGTGCCAGCAGCGTAGACGTCGGGAGGACAGGCGGGTACTATGGCTACACCTTC
TRBJ1-6 - TRBV15 - CATSPHEGGSVSYNSPLHF TGTGCCACCAGCCCACACGAGGGGGGTTCCGTCTCCTATAATTCACCCCTCCACTTT
TRBJ2-7 TRBD1 TRBV4-1 - CASSQGGQGDEQYF TGCGCCAGCAGCCAAGGGGGACAGGGCGACGAGCAGTACTTC
TRBJ1-1 - TRBV7-8 - CASSSPYSDTEAFF TGTGCCAGCAGCTCGCCTTACTCCGACACTGAAGCTTTCTTT
TRBJ2-3 TRBD1 TRBV9 once CASSPRRTGLVGTDTQYF TGTGCCAGCAGCCCCCGACGGACAGGGCTGGTGGGCACAGATACGCAGTATTTT
TRBJ2-7 TRBD1 TRBV11-2 - CASSFPGTAYEQYF TGTGCCAGCAGCTTCCCCGGGACAGCCTACGAGCAGTACTTC
TRBJ1-2 - TRBV29-1 few CSVAQTGGYTF TGCAGCGTTGCACAAACAGGTGGCTACACCTTC
TRBJ1-5 - TRBV18 - CASSPDRGGNQPQHF TGTGCCAGCTCACCGGACCGTGGCGGCAATCAGCCCCAGCATTTT
TRBJ2-2 - TRBV4-1 - CASSRAGELFF TGCGCCAGCTCCCGAGCCGGGGAGCTGTTTTTT
TRBJ2-1 - TRBV9 - CASSVDVNEQFF TGTGCCAGCAGCGTAGATGTCAATGAGCAGTTCTTC
TRBJ1-6 - TRBV5-5 - CASSGTPAADSPLHF TGTGCCAGCAGCGGGACACCCGCCGCAGACTCACCCCTCCACTTT
TRBJ1-5 - TRBV19 - CASSLPDGNQPQHF TGTGCCAGTAGTTTACCAGACGGTAATCAGCCCCAGCATTTT
TRBJ2-5 TRBD1 TRBV9 few CASSVSGTGGETQYF TGTGCCAGCAGCGTCTCCGGGACAGGGGGAGAGACCCAGTACTTC
TRBJ2-1 - TRBV5-6 - CASSPGVSSYNEQFF TGTGCCAGCAGCCCGGGGGTCAGCTCCTACAATGAGCAGTTCTTC
TRBJ2-7 - TRBV4-3 once CASSQDDGSSYEQYF TGCGCCAGCAGCCAAGATGACGGAAGCTCCTACGAGCAGTACTTC
TRBJ2-5 TRBD1 TRBV2 - CASRGTGQETQYF TGTGCCAGCAGGGGGACAGGACAAGAGACCCAGTACTTC
TRBJ1-5 - TRBV4-1 once CASSQTGGAINQPQHF TGCGCCAGCAGCCAGACGGGGGGGGCAATCAATCAGCCCCAGCATTTT
TRBJ1-4 - TRBV7-9 - CASSPPDSHATNEKLFF TGTGCCAGCAGCCCACCGGACAGTCACGCAACTAATGAAAAACTGTTTTTT
TRBJ1-1 - TRBV5-1 - CASSSLQGLNTEAFF TGCGCCAGCAGCTCACTACAGGGCCTTAACACTGAAGCTTTCTTT
TRBJ1-5 - TRBV4-3 - CASSQEGGEQPQHF TGCGCCAGCAGCCAAGAGGGGGGGGAGCAGCCCCAGCATTTT
TRBJ2-7 - TRBV15 - CAIGDNVVAGEQYF TGTGCCATCGGCGACAACGTAGTCGCTGGCGAGCAGTACTTC
TRBJ1-2 TRBD1 TRBV7-8 - CASSPHRGHERGYTF TGTGCCAGCAGCCCACACAGGGGGCACGAACGGGGCTACACCTTC
TRBJ2-6 - TRBV7-9 - CASIQGVPGANVLTF TGTGCCAGCATCCAAGGGGTTCCTGGGGCCAACGTCCTGACTTTC
TRBJ2-1 - TRBV5-5 - CASSFGTASSYNEQFF TGTGCCAGCAGCTTTGGGACCGCCAGCTCCTACAATGAGCAGTTCTTC
TRBJ1-1 - TRBV7-3 once CASSLTLRNTEAFF TGTGCCAGCAGCTTAACTTTGCGGAACACTGAAGCTTTCTTT
TRBJ1-5 TRBD1 TRBV7-6 - CASSLGQGEGQPQHF TGTGCCAGCAGCTTAGGACAGGGTGAGGGGCAGCCCCAGCATTTT
TRBJ2-3 TRBD2 TRBV27 - CASSLTLAGGPFTDTQYF TGTGCCAGCAGTTTAACACTAGCGGGGGGGCCCTTCACAGATACGCAGTATTTT
TRBJ2-7 - TRBV7-8 - CASSLAWAGESEQYF TGTGCCAGCAGCTTAGCGTGGGCAGGGGAATCCGAGCAGTACTTC
TRBJ1-2 TRBD1 TRBV9 once CASSVGDRGAGGGYTF TGTGCCAGCAGCGTAGGGGACAGGGGCGCGGGAGGCGGCTACACCTTC
TRBJ1-5 - TRBV28 - CASSSTVGDNQHF TGTGCCAGCAGTTCTACAGTGGGGGATAACCAGCATTTT
TRBJ2-1 - TRBV27 - CASSSLGSNNEQFF TGTGCCAGCAGCTCTCTGGGCTCCAACAATGAGCAGTTCTTC
TRBJ1-5 - TRBV7-6 once CASSLGGGPTSNQPQHF TGTGCCAGCAGCTTAGGGGGGGGACCCACTAGCAATCAGCCCCAGCATTTT
TRBJ2-2 - TRBV6-4 - CASSDSTTGELFF TGTGCCAGCAGTGACTCTACAACCGGGGAGCTGTTTTTT
TRBJ1-4 - TRBV9 - CASSVEGGPRNEKLFF TGTGCCAGCAGCGTAGAGGGGGGACCAAGGAATGAAAAACTGTTTTTT
TRBJ2-1 - TRBV10-3 - CAISAKQGRNNEQFF TGTGCCATCAGTGCGAAACAGGGCCGTAACAATGAGCAGTTCTTC
TRBJ2-6 - TRBV19 - CASRGTDSGANVLTF TGTGCCAGTAGAGGGACGGATTCTGGGGCCAACGTCCTGACTTTC
TRBJ1-5 - TRBV4-1 - CASSQVNVNQPQHF TGCGCCAGCAGCCAAGTCAATGTTAATCAGCCCCAGCATTTT
TRBJ2-2 TRBD1 TRBV28 - CASRIQGTGELFF TGTGCCAGCAGAATACAGGGGACCGGGGAGCTGTTTTTT
TRBJ2-3 TRBD1 TRBV14 - CASSQETGGWPDTQYF TGTGCCAGCAGCCAAGAGACAGGGGGCTGGCCAGATACGCAGTATTTT
TRBJ2-3 - TRBV6-1 - CASSATVYTDTQYF TGTGCCAGCAGTGCCACAGTCTACACAGATACGCAGTATTTT
TRBJ2-6 - TRBV4-2 - CASSQMGAGANVLTF TGTGCCAGCAGCCAAATGGGTGCTGGGGCCAACGTCCTGACTTTC
TRBJ2-1 - TRBV19 - CASLDEYNEQFF TGTGCCAGTCTGGACGAATACAATGAGCAGTTCTTC
TRBJ2-2 - TRBV19 once CASSIGRQFSGELFF TGTGCCAGTAGTATAGGGAGACAATTTAGTGGGGAGCTGTTTTTT
TRBJ1-2 TRBD1 TRBV27 - CASSFTGQGNYGYTF TGTGCCAGCAGTTTCACGGGACAGGGAAACTATGGCTACACCTTC